The present entry profiles one T cell receptor beta chain with its context. Its specificity is unknown. V shed 5 bases and J 5 bases; nucleotides not matched to a gene: 8. This CDR3 region has 14 residues. Germline V gene lookup returns CDR1 SGHTA and CDR2 FQGNSA. The data are from a study of response to subunit inactivated influenza vaccine. Study findings and constraints: Researchers suggested that each seasonal influenza vaccination recruits few new T cells.

TCRdb processed the RT-PCR reads anew with MiXCR; each CDR3 protein has one entry. The table lists around 520,000 distinct CDR3 sequences, roughly 10% of them singletons. The chain employs TRBV7-2 and TRBJ2-5; 7 bases line up with TRBD2. The clonotype was recovered from a man aged 50-60 years who received an inactivated influenza vaccine. The sample here was PBMCs from blood, taken on the day of vaccination. CDR3 residues: CASSQSGIGETQYF. The CDR3 DNA is TGTGCCAGCAGCCAAAGCGGGATTGGTGAGACCCAGTACTTC.